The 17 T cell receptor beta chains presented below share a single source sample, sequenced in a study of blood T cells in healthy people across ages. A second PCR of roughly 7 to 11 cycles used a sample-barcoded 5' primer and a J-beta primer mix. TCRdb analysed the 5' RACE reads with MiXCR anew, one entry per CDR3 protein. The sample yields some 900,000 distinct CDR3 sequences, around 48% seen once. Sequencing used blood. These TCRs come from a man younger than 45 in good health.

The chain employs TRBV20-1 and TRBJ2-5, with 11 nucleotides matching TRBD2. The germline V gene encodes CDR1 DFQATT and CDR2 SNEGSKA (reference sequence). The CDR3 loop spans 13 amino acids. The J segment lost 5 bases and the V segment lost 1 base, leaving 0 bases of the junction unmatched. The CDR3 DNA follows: TGCAGTGCTAGAGCTAGCGGGGGGGAGACCCAGTACTTC. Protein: CSARASGGETQYF.

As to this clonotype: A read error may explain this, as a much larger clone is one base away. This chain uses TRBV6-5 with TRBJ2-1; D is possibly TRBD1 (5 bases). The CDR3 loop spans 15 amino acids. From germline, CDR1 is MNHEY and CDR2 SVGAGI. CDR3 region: CAGSYSTDLYNEQFF. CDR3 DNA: TGTGCCGGCAGTTACTCGACAGACCTCTACAATGAGCAGTTCTTC.

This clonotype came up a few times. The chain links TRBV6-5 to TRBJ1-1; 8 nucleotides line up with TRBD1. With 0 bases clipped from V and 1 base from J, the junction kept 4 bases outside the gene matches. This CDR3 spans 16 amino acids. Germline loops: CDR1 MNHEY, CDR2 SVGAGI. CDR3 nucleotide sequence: TGTGCCAGCAGTTACTCTGGGACAGGACAGAACACTGAAGCTTTCTTT. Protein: CASSYSGTGQNTEAFF.

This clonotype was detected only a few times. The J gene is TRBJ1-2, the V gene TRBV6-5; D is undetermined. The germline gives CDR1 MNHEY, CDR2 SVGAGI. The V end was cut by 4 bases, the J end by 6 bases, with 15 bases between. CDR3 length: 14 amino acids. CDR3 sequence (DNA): TGTGCCAGCAGTTCGAAGGGTTATAGAAATGGCTACACCTTC. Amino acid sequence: CASSSKGYRNGYTF.

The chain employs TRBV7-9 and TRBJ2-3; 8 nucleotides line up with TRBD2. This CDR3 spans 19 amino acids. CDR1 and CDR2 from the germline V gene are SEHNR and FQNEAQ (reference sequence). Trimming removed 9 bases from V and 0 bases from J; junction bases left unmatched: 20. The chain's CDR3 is CASKAGGDFLSSSTDTQYF. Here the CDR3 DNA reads TGTGCCAGTAAGGCGGGGGGCGACTTCCTTTCTTCTAGCACAGATACGCAGTATTTT.

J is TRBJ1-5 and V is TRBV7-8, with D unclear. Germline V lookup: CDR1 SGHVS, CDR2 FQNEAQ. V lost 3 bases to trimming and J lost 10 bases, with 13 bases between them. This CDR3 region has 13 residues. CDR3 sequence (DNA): TGTGCCAGCAGCTTCGCCCCCCCTGAACCCCAGCATTTT. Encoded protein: CASSFAPPEPQHF.

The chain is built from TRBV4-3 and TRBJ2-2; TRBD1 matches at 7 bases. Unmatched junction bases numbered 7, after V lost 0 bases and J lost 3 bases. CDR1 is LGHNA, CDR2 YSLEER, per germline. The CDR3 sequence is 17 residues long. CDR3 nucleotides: TGCGCCAGCAGCCAAGATCGTCCGACAGGGTACACCGGGGAGCTGTTTTTT. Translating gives CASSQDRPTGYTGELFF.

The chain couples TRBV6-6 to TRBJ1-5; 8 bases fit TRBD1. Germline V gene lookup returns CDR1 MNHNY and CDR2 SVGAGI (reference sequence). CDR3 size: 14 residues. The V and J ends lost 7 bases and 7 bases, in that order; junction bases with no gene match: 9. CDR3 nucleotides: TGTGCCAGCACCAGGGGGACAGGTATCCAGCCCCAGCATTTT. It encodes CASTRGTGIQPQHF.

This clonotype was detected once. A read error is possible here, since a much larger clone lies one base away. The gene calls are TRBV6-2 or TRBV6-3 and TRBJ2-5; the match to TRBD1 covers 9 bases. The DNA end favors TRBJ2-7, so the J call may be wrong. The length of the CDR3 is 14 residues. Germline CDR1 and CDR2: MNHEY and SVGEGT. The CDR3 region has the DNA TGTGCCAGCAGTGACAAGACAGGGGGGTACGAGCAGTACTTC. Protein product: CASSDKTGGYEQYF.

The CDR3 spells CATGGASDTQYF. CDR3 sequence (DNA): TGTGCCACGGGGGGGGCATCGGATACGCAGTATTTT. The chain joins TRBV10-3 to TRBJ2-3; 8 bases align to TRBD2. The CDR3 has 12 residues. The V and J ends lost 10 bases and 6 bases, in that order; junction bases with no gene match: 6. Looked up from germline, CDR1 is ENHRY and CDR2 is SYGVKD.

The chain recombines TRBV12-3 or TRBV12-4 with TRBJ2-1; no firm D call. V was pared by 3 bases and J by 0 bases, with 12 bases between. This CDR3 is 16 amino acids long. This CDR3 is CASSLGGRSSYNEQFF. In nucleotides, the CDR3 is TGTGCCAGCAGTTTGGGTGGCAGGAGCTCCTACAATGAGCAGTTCTTC.

This CDR3 is CASSTSPGTGRGEQFF. Written as DNA, the CDR3 is TGTGCCAGTAGTACCTCACCCGGGACAGGGAGAGGGGAGCAGTTCTTC. The rearrangement uses TRBV19 and TRBJ2-1, with TRBD1 identical over 9 bases. V lost 4 bases and J lost 10; bases outside the gene matches: 14. Germline lookup yields CDR1 LNHDA and CDR2 SQIVND (reference sequence). This CDR3 is built from 16 residues.

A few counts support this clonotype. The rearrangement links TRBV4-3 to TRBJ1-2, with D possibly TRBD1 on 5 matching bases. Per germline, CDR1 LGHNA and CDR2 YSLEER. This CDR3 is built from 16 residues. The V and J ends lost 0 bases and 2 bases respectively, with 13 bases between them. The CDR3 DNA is TGCGCCAGCAGCCAAGATTGGGGGGACGCCAACTATGGCTACACCTTC. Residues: CASSQDWGDANYGYTF.

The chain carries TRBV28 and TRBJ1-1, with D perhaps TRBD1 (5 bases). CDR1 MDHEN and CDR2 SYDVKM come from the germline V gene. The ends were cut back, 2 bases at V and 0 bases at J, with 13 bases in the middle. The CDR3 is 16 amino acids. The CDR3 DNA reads TGTGCCAGCAGTTTAAGGGAAGACAGTCTGAACACTGAAGCTTTCTTT. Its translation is CASSLREDSLNTEAFF.

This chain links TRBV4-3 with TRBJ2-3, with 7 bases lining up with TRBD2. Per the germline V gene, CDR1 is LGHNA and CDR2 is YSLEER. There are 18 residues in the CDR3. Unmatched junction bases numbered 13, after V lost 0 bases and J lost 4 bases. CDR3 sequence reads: CASSQDYKRGRGPDTQYF. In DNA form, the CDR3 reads TGCGCCAGCAGCCAAGATTATAAACGGGGGAGGGGACCAGATACGCAGTATTTT.

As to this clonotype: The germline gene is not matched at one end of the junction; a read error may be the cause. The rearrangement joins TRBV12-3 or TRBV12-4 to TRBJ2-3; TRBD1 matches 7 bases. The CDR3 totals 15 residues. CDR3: CASSFSRDSIDTQYF. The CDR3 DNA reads TGTGCCAGCAGTTTCTCTCGGGACAGCATAGATACGCAGTATTTT.

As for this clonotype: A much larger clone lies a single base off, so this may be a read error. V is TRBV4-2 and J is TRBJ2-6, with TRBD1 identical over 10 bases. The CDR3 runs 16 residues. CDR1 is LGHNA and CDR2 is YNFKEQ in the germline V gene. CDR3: CAGSPGQGTGANVLTF. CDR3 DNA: TGTGCCGGCAGCCCGGGACAGGGGACTGGGGCCAACGTCCTGACTTTC.